The clone carrying this T cell receptor (beta chain) was seen only once. As yet, its antigen is unknown. This record comes from a study of T cell responses to AZD1222 COVID-19 vaccine. Profiled with immunoSEQ multiplex PCR; TCRdb holds only in-frame clones, not every one. The sample includes more than 150,000 clones, less than 95% seen only once; the top ten take about 0.6%. Study-wide points: Donors were largely white British and mainly female; clonal diversity was possibly underestimated.

Trimming stripped 3 bases from V and 0 bases from J, with 6 bases between. The CDR3 is 13 residues long. Germline V gene data show CDR1 as DFQATT and CDR2 as SNEGSKA (reference sequence). The sample was peripheral blood, taken on day 0 of AZD1222 vaccination. The receptor was derived from an adult in good health. The chain has TRBV20-1 and TRBJ1-3; no definite D call. The DNA of the CDR3 is TGCAGTGCTAGTGGGCTCTCTGGAAACACCATATATTTT. Protein: CSASGLSGNTIYF.